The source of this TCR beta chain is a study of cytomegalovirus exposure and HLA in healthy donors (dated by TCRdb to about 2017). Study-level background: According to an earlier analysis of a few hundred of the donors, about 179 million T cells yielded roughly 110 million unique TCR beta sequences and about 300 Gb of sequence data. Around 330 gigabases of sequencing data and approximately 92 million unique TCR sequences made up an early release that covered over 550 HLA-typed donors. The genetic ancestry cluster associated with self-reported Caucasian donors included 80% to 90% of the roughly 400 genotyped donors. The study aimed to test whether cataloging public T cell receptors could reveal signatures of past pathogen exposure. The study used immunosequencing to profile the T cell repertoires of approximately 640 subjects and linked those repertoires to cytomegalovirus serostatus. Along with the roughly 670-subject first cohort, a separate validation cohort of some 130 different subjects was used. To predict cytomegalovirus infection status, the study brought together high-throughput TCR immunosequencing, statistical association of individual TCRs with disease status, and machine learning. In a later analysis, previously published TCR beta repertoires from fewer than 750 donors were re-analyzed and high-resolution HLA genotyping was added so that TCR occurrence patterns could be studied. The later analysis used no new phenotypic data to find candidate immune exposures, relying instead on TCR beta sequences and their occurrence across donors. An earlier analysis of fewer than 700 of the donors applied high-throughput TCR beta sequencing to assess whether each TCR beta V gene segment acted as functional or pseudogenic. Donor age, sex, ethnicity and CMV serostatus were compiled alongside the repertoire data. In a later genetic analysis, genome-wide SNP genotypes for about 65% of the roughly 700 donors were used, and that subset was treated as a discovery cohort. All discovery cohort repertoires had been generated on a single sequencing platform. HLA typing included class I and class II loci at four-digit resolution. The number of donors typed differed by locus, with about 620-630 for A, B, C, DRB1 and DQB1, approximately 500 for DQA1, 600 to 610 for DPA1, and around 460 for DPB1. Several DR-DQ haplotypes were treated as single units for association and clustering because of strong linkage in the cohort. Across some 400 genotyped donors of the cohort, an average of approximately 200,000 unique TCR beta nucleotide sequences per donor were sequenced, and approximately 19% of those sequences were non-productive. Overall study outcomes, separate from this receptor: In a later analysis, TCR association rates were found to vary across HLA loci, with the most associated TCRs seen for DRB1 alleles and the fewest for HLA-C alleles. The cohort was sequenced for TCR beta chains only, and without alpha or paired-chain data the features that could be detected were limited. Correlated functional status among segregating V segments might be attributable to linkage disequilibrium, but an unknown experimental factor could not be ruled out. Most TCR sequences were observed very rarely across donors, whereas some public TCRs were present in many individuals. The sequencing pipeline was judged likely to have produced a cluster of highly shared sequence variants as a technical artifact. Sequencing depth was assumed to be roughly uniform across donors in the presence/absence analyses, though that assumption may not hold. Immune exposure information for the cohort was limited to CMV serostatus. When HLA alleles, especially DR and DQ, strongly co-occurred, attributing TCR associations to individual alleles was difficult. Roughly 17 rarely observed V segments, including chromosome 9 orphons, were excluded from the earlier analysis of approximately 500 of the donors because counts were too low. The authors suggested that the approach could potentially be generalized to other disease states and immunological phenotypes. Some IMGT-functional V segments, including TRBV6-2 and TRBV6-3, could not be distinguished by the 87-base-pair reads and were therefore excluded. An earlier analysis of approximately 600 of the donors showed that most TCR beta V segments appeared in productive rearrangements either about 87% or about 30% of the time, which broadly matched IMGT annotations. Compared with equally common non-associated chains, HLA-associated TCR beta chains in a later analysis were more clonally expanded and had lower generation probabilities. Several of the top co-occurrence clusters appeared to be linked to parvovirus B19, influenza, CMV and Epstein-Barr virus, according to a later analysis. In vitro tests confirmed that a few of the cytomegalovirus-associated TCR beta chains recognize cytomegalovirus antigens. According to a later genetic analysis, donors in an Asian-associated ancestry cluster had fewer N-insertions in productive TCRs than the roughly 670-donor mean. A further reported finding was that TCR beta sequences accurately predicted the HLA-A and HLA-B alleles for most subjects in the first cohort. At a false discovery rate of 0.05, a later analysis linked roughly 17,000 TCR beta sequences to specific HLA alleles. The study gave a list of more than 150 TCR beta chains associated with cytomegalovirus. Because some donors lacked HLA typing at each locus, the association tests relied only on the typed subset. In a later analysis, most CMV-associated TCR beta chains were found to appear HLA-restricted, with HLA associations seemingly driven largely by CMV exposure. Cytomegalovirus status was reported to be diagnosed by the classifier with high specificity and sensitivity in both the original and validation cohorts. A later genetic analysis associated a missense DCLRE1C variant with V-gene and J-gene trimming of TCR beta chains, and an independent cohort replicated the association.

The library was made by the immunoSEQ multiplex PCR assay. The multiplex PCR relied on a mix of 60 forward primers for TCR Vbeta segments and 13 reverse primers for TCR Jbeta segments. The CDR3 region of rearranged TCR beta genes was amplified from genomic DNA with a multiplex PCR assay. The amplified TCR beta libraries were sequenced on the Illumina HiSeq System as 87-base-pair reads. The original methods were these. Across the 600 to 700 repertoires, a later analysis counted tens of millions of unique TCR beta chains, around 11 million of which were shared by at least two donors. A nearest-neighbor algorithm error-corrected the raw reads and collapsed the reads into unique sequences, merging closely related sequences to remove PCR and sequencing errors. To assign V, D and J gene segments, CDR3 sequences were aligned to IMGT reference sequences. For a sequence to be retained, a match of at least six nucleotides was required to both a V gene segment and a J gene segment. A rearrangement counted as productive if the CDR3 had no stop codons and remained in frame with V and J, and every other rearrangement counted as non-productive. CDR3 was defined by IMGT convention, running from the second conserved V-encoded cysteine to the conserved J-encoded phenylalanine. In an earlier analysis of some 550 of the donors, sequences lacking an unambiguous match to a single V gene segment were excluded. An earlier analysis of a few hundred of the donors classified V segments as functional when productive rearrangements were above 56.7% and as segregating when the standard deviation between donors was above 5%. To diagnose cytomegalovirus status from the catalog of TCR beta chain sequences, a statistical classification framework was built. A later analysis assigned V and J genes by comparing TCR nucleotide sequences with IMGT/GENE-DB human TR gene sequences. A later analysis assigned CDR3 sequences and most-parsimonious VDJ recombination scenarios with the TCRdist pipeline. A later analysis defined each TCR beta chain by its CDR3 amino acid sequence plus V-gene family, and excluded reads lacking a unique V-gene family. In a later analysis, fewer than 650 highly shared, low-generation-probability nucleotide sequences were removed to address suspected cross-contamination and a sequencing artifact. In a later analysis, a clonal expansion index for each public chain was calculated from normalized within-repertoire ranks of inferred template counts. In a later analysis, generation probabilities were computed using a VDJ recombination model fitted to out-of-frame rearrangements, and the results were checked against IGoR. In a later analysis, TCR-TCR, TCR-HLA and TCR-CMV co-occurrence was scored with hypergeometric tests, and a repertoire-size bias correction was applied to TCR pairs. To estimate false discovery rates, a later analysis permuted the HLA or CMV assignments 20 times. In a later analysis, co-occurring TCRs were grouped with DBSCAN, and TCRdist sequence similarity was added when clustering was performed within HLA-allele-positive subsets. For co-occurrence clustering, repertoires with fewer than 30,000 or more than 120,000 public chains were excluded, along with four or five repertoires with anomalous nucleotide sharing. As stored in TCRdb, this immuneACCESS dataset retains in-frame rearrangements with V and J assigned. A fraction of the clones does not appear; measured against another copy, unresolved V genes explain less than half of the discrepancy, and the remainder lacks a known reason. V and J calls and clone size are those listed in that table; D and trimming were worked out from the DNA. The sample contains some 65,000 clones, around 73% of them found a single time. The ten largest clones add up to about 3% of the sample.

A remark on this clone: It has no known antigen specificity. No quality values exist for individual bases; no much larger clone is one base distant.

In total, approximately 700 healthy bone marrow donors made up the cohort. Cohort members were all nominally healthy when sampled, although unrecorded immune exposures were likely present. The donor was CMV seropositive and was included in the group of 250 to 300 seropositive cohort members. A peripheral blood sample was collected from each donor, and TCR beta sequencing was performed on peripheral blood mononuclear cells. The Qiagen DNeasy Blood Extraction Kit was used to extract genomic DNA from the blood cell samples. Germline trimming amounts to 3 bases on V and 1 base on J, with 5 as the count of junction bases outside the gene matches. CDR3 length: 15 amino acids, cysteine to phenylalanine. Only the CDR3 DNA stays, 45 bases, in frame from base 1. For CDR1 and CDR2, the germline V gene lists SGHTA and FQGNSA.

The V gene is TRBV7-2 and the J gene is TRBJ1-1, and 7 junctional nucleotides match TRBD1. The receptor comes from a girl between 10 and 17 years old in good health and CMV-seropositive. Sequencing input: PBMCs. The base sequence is TGTGCCAGCAGCTTGTCGGGACAGAGGAACACTGAAGCTTTCTTT. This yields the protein CASSLSGQRNTEAFF.